The clone carrying this TCR beta chain occurred many times. Its antigen remains unidentified. The data originate from a study of T cells in Graves' hyperthyroidism and ophthalmopathy. Regarding the study as a whole: Blood held most thyroid clonotypes expanded above 0.001 frequency.

Amplification yielded TCR beta CDR3 regions, with RNA transcripts as the source. Carried out on the TCR CDR3, a first-round RT-PCR used the HTBI primer set. One entry per CDR3 protein, called by TCRdb with MiXCR from the multiplex PCR reads. The sample holds 700,000 or so distinct CDR3 sequences, roughly 15% seen once. CDR1 is MNHEY and CDR2 is SVGEGT in the germline V gene. CDR3 length: 18 amino acids. V lost 2 bases and J lost 0, with 19 bases in between. This clonotype originated in a man younger than 35 with Graves' hyperthyroidism. The V and J genes are TRBV6-2 or TRBV6-3 and TRBJ1-1; D remains unclear. The specimen was blood. The CDR3 loop is CASSYDSSQAWMNTEAFF. In nucleotides, the CDR3 is TGTGCCAGCAGTTACGACTCTTCGCAGGCTTGGATGAACACTGAAGCTTTCTTT.